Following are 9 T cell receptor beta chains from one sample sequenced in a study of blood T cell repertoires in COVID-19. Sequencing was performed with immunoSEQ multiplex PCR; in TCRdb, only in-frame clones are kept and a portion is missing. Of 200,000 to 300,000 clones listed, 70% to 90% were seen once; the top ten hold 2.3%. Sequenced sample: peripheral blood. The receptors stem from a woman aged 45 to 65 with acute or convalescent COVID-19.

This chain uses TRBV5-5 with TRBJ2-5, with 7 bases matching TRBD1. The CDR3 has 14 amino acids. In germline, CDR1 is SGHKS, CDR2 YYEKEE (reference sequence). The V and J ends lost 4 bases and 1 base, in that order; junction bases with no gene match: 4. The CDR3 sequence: CASSTTGIQETQYF. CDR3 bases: TGTGCCAGCAGCACGACAGGGATCCAAGAGACCCAGTACTTC.

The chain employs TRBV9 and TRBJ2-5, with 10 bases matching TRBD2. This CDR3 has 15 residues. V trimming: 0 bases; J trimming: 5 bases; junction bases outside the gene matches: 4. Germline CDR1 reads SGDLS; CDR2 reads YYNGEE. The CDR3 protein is CASSVAGTSAETQYF. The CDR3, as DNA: TGTGCCAGCAGCGTAGCGGGGACTAGCGCCGAGACCCAGTACTTC. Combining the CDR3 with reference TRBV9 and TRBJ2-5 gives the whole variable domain DSGVTQTPKHLITATGQRVTLRCSPRSGDLSVYWYQQSLDQGLQFLIQYYNGEERAKGNILERFSAQQFPDLHSELNLSSLELGDSALYFCASSVAGTSAETQYFGPGTRLLVL.

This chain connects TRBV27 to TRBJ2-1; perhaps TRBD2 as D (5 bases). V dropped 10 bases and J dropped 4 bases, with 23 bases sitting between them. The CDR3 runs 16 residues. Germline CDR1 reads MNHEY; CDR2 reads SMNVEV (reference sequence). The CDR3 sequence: CANQLPPGLAYNEQFF. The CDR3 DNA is TGTGCCAACCAATTACCCCCTGGGCTAGCTTACAATGAGCAGTTCTTC.

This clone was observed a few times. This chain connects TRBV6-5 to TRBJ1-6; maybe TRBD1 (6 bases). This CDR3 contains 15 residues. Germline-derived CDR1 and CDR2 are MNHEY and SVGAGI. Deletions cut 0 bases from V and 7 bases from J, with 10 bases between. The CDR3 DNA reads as TGTGCCAGCAGTTACTCATCGGACAGCAATTCACCCCTCCACTTT. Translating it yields CASSYSSDSNSPLHF.

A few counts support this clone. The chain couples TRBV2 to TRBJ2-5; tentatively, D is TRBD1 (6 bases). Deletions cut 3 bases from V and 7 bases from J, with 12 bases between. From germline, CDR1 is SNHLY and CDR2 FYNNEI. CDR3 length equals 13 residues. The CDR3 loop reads CASSEGAEPTQYF. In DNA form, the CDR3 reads TGTGCCAGCAGTGAGGGGGCCGAGCCGACCCAGTACTTC.

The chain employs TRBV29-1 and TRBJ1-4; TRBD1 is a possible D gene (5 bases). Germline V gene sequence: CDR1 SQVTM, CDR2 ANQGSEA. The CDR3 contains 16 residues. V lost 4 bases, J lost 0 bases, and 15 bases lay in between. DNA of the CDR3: TGCAGCGTTGGGGGCGGCGGCTCAACAACTAATGAAAAACTGTTTTTT. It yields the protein CSVGGGGSTTNEKLFF.

DNA of the CDR3: TGCGCCAGCAGCTTCGTCGGGTCCGGGGAGACCCAGTACTTC. This sequence encodes CASSFVGSGETQYF. The rearrangement uses TRBV5-1 and TRBJ2-5; D is uncertain. Per germline, CDR1 SGHRS and CDR2 YFSETQ. The CDR3 is 14 residues long. V dropped 2 bases and J dropped 5 bases, with 13 bases sitting between them.

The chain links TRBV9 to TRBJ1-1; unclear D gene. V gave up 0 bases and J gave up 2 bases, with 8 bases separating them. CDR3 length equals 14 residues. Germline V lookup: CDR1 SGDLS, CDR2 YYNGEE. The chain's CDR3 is CASSVARENTEAFF. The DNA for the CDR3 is TGTGCCAGCAGCGTAGCACGGGAAAACACTGAAGCTTTCTTT. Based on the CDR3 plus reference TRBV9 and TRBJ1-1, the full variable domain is DSGVTQTPKHLITATGQRVTLRCSPRSGDLSVYWYQQSLDQGLQFLIQYYNGEERAKGNILERFSAQQFPDLHSELNLSSLELGDSALYFCASSVARENTEAFFGQGTRLTVV.

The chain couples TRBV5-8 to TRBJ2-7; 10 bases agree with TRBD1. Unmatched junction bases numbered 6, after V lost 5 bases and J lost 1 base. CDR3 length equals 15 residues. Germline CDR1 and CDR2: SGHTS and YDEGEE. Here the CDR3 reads CASSYPGQGSYEQYF. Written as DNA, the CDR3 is TGTGCCAGCAGTTATCCGGGACAGGGGTCCTACGAGCAGTACTTC.